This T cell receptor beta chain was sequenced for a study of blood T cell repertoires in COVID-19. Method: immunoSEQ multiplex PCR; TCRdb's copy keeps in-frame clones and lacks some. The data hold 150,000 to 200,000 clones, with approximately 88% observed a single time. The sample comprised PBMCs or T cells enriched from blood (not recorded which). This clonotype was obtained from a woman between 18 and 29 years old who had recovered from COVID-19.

The CDR3 reads CASSLVGNEQFF. CDR3 DNA sequence: TGTGCCAGCAGTTTAGTCGGGAATGAGCAGTTCTTC. The chain combines TRBV28 with TRBJ2-1; unclear D gene. The V end lost 2 bases, the J end lost 7 bases, and 6 bases lay between the germline ends. The CDR3 has 12 residues. CDR1 MDHEN and CDR2 SYDVKM come from the germline V gene.